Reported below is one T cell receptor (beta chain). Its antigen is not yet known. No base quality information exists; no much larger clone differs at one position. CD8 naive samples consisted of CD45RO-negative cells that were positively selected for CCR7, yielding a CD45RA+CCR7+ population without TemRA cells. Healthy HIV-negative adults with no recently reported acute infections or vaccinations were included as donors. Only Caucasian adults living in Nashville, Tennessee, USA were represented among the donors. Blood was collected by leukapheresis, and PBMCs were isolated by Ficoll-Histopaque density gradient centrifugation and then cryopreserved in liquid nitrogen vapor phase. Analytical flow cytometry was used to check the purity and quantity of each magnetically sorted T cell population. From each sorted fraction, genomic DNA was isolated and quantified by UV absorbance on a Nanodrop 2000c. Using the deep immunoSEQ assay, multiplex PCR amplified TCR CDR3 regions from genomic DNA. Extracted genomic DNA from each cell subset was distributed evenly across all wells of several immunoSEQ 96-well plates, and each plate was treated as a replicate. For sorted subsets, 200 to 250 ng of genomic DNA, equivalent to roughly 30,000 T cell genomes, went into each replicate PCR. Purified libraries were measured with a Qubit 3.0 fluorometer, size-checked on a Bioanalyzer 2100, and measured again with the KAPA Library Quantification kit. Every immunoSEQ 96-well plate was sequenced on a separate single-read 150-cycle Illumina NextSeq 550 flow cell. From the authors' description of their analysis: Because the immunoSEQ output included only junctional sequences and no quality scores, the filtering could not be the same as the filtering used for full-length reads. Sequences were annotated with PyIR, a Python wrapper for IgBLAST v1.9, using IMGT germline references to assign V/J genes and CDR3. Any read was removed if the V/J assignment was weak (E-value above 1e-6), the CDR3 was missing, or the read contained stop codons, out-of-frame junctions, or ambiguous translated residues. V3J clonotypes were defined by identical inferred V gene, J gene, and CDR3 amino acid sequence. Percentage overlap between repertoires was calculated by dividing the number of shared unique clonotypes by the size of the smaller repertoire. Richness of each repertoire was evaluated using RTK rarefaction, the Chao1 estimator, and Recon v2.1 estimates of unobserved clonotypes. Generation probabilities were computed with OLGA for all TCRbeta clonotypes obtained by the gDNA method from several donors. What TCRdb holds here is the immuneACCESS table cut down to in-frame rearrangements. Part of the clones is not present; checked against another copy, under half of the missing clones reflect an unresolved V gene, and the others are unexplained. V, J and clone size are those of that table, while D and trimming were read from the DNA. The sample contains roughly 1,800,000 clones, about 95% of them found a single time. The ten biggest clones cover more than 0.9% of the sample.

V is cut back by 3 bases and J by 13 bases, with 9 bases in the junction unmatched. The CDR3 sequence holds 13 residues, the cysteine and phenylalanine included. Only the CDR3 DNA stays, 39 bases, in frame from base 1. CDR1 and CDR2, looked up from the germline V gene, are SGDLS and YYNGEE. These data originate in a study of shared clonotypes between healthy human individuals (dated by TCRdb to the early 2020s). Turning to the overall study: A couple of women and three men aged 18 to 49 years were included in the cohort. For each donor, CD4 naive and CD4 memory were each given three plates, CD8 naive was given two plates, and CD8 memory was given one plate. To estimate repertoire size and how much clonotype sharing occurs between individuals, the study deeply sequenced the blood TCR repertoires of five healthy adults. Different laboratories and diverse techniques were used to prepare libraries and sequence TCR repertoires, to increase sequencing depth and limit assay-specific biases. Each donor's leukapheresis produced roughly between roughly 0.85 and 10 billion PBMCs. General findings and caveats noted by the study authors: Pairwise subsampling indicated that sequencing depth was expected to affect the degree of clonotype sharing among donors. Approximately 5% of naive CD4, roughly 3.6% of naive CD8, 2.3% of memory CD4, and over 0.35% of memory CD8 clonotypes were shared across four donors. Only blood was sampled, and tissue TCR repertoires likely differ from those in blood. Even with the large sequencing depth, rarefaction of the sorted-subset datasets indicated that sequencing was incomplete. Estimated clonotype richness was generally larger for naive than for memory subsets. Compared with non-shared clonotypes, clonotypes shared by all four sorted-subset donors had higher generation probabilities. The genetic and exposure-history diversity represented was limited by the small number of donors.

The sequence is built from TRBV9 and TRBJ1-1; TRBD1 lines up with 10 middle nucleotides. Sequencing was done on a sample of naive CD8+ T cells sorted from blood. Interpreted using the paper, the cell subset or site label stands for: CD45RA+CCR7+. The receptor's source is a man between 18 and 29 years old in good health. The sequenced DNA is TGTGCCAGCAGCGAGCCGGGACAGGGGTCCCGTTTCTTT. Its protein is CASSEPGQGSRFF. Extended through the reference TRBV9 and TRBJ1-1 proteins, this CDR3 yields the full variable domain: DSGVTQTPKHLITATGQRVTLRCSPRSGDLSVYWYQQSLDQGLQFLIQYYNGEERAKGNILERFSAQQFPDLHSELNLSSLELGDSALYFCASSEPGQGSRFFGQGTRLTVV.